This T cell receptor (beta chain) was sequenced in a study of T cell repertoires in cytomegalovirus infection. The germline V gene encodes CDR1 SQVTM and CDR2 ANQGSEA. The ends lost 8 bases at V and 5 bases at J; junction bases unmatched: 7. The CDR3 totals 13 residues. TCRdb processed the reads anew with MiXCR; each CDR3 protein has one entry. In the table there are approximately 600,000 distinct CDR3 sequences, 35% to 50% of which are singletons. Concerning this clonotype: Its specificity is unknown.

The chain uses TRBV29-1 and TRBJ2-2, with TRBD2 matching over 8 bases. The sequences come from cultured PBMCs, collected from culture after CMV antigen stimulation. This TCR derives from a human donor in good health (CMV status not recorded). Some clones in this sample may be carry-over from other donors' samples. CDR3 sequence reads: CSTHAGGTGELFF. The CDR3 DNA sequence: TGCAGCACTCATGCGGGGGGAACCGGGGAGCTGTTTTTT.